The sequence of this T cell receptor (beta chain) was determined in a study of blood T cell repertoires in COVID-19. Study-level background: Acute and convalescent COVID-19 samples came from the United States, Italy and Spain. The analysed material was cDNA or gDNA that came from T cells, B-cell-depleted T cells, or PBMCs.

Original methodology: Estimated nucleated cell counts came from reference gene primer amplification. Assay: immunoSEQ multiplex PCR; the TCRdb copy retains only in-frame clones and omits some. Clone size and the V and J calls come from that table; the DNA yielded D and trimming. This sample has 45,000 to 50,000 clones, with roughly 88% found just once. Sequencing was done on a sample of peripheral blood. This sequence was found in a woman over 75 with COVID-19, enrolled during active disease.

CDR3 amino acids: CASSQDMWQGSYEQYF. CDR3 DNA: TGTGCCAGCAGCCAAGATATGTGGCAGGGAAGCTACGAGCAGTACTTC. The V and J genes are TRBV3-1 (or the pseudogene TRBV3-2) and TRBJ2-7; perhaps TRBD1 as D (5 bases). There are 16 residues in the CDR3. Germline CDR1 and CDR2: LGHDT and YNNKEL (reference sequence). The ends were cut back, 0 bases at V and 3 bases at J, with 15 bases in the middle.